One T cell receptor (beta chain) is described in this entry. No cognate antigen has been identified for it. Being one base from a much bigger clone, this may be a read error. CDR1 and CDR2, looked up from the germline V gene (reference sequence), are LNHNV and YYDKDF. The CDR3 covers 16 residues, taking in both the cysteine and the phenylalanine. The sequence is cut down to CDR3 DNA, 48 bases in frame from base 1. The TCR beta CDR3 regions were amplified from RNA transcripts. The TCR CDR3 was subjected to a first round of RT-PCR using the HTBI primer set and the Qiagen OneStep RT-PCR kit. Libraries were constructed in a second round of multiplex PCR, after which size selection and purification were performed. Sequencing of the libraries was done on an Illumina HiSeq2000 using paired-end 100 bp reads. The original methods were these. SOAPnuke was used to process the raw data, with reads discarded if the reads contained adapters or uncalled bases, had a mean Phred below 15, or lacked an exact constant-primer or identifier match. High-quality paired reads were merged using COPE v1.2.5, and each unique nucleotide sequence was defined as a clonotype. MiTCR v1.1 was used to align the clonotypes against IMGT TRBV, TRBD and TRBJ reference segments. The analysis included only V-J combinations with a frequency above 0.0001, which together covered over 98% of the repertoires. The TCS score was defined as the ratio of F50 (clonal expansion) to E x V (chaos), calculated using BLOSUM62-based TCRdist between CDR3 peptides within each V-J. Welch's t-statistics and random forest reduced 500 to 550 V-J features to 10 to 15, which were used in a naive Bayes classifier (R e1071). TCRdb reprocessing: public reads trimmed at Q25 with fastp, clones called with MiXCR, in-frame beta chains kept. Each record represents a unique CDR3 protein, reported with the most common genes and DNA among its rows. The V and J calls follow TCRdb's processing rather than the paper's. The sample yields roughly 580,000 distinct CDR3 sequences; around 13% were counted once. The top ten clones comprise 5.5% to 7.5% of the sample.

These data originate in a study of T cells in Graves' hyperthyroidism and ophthalmopathy (dated by TCRdb to about 2019). Regarding the complete study: Peripheral blood samples were taken at initial diagnosis, before any treatment was given. To identify distinguishing TCR V-J signatures, a discovery cohort of 90 to 100 patients was used, comprising under 45 with Graves' ophthalmopathy and roughly 60 with stable Graves' hyperthyroidism. Whether ophthalmopathy could be predicted prospectively was tested in an independent validation cohort made up of approximately 19 hyperthyroidism patients plus 17 patients who later progressed to ophthalmopathy. For training and testing, the 80 to 100 patients in the discovery cohort were randomly divided in a 7:3 ratio. The study also compared thyroid tissue and blood T-cell repertoires from 5 to 7 Graves' hyperthyroidism patients. After sampling, hyperthyroidism patients received methimazole starting at 30 mg daily, and ophthalmopathy patients received high-dose intravenous methylprednisolone. The paper describes TCR Vbeta CDR3 sequencing of 135 peripheral blood samples, made up of approximately 40 ophthalmopathy patients, approximately 76 hyperthyroidism patients and roughly 17 progressor patients. Findings and caveats that apply to the study as a whole: No statistical method was used to set the sample size in advance, and investigators knew the group allocation. In validation, the model predicted progression to ophthalmopathy a median of about 6.8 months before onset, with about 67% sensitivity and 72.22% specificity. In cross-validation, a model built on a 13 V-J signature told ophthalmopathy apart from stable hyperthyroidism with approximately 90% sensitivity and roughly 81% specificity, and in testing the same model reached 80%/75%. Most expanded thyroid clonotypes (frequency above 0.001) were also detected in blood, a finding suggesting that blood repertoires may reflect thyroid immune responses.

The hyperthyroidism patients were between 18 and 65 years old and newly diagnosed, with a disease duration of less than 2 months. Exclusion was applied to patients with uncontrolled infections, other autoimmune diseases, pregnancy or lactation. Diagnoses were based on clinical symptoms, serum thyroxine and TRAb, thyroid ultrasound and orbital computed tomography. Blood from progressor patients was collected at the time of first diagnosis with hyperthyroidism, before any ophthalmopathy symptoms had appeared. PBMCs were isolated from about 10 ml of fresh peripheral blood by Ficoll-Paque density gradient centrifugation. Patients classed as progressors first received a Graves' hyperthyroidism diagnosis and then went on to develop ophthalmopathy during follow-up. Trizol reagent was used to extract total RNA, and RNA quality was then checked on an Agilent 2100 Bioanalyzer.

Sequencing was performed on blood. The rearranged chain carries TRBV15 and TRBJ2-7; a tentative D call is TRBD1 (6 bases match). The receptor was derived from a woman aged 25 to 45 with Graves' hyperthyroidism that later progressed to Graves' ophthalmopathy. The CDR3 loop reads CVTSRDLGQGTYEQYF. The DNA sequence is TGTGTCACCAGCAGAGATCTGGGGCAGGGGACCTACGAGCAGTACTTC.